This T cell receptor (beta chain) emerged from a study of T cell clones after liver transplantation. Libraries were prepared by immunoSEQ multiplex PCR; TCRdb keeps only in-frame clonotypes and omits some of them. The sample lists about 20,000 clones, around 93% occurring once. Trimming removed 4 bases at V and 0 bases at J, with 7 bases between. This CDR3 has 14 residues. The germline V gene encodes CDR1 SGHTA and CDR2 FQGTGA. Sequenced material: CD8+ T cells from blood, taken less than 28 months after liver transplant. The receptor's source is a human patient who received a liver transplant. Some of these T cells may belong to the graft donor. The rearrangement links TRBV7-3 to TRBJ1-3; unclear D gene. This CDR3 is CASSSGHSGNTIYF. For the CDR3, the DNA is TGTGCCAGCAGCTCGGGTCACTCTGGAAACACCATATATTTT. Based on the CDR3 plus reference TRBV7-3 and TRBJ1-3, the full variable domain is GAGVSQTPSNKVTEKGKYVELRCDPISGHTALYWYRQSLGQGPEFLIYFQGTGAADDSGLPNDRFFAVRPEGSVSTLKIQRTERGDSAVYLCASSSGHSGNTIYFGEGSWLTVV.